This T cell receptor beta chain was sequenced for a study of vaccination and CD4 T cells after COVID-19. Study-level information: Post-vaccine sampling followed dose two by a median approximately 74 days (range 14 to 241). Control wells got either CEFX epitopes, HIV-1 Nef peptides, or no peptide at all. General study results and limits: Spike mono-reactivity marked 304 of 307 vaccine-specific clones in convalescent patients.

Remarks on this clonotype: Its antigen is still unknown.

V was trimmed by 1 base and J by 3 bases, leaving 10 bases between them. Germline lookup yields CDR1 SGHTA and CDR2 FQGNSA. The CDR3 is made up of 14 amino acids. The treatment: approximately nine-day PBMC culture with coronavirus spike peptide pools or control peptides (ViraFEST assay). Following expansion of antigen-specific T cells with peptide pools, ViraFEST then sequenced TCRs. Cultured CD4+ T-cell DNA underwent Oncomine TCR Beta short-read sequencing. TCRdb re-called the PCR reads through MiXCR, storing one row per CDR3 protein. The top ten hold roughly 15% of the sample, which has some 26,000 distinct CDR3 sequences, roughly 67% seen once.

The source was CD4+ T cells from blood, cultured in vitro, collected after SARS-CoV-2 vaccination. The chain links TRBV7-2 to TRBJ2-7, with a possible D match to TRBD2 (5 bases). This receptor was identified in a human donor who received a COVID-19 vaccine. The CDR3 DNA follows: TGTGCCAGCAGCTTAGGGAGAGGGATCTACGAGCAGTACTTC. It is translated as CASSLGRGIYEQYF.